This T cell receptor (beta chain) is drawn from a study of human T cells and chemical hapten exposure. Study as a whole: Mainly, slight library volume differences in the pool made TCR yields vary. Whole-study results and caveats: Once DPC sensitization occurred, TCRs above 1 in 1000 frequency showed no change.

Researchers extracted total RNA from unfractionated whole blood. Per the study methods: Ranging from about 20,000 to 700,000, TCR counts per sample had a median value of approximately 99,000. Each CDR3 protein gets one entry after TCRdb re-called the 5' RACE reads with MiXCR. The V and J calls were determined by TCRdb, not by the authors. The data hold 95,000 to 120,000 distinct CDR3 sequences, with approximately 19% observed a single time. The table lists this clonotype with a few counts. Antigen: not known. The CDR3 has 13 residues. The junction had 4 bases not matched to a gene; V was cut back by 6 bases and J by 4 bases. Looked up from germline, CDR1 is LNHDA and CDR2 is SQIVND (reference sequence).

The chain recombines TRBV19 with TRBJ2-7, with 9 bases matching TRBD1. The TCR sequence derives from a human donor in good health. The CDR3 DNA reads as TGTGCCAGTAGGGGACAGGGCGGGTACGAGCAGTACTTC. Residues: CASRGQGGYEQYF.